The TCR beta chain described here comes from a study of shared clonotypes between healthy human individuals (dated by TCRdb to about 2020). For the study in its entirety: A few men and two women, aged 18 to 49 years, made up the cohort. For each donor, CD4 naive and CD4 memory were each run on three plates, CD8 naive on two plates, and CD8 memory on one plate. The study deeply sequenced blood TCR repertoires of about 5 healthy adults to estimate repertoire size and the extent of clonotype sharing between individuals. To increase sequencing depth and limit assay-specific biases, TCR repertoire library preparation and sequencing were carried out by different laboratories using diverse techniques. Each donor's leukapheresis produced roughly between roughly 0.9 and 9 billion PBMCs.

Using the deep immunoSEQ assay, multiplex PCR amplified TCR CDR3 regions from genomic DNA. For each cell subset, the extracted genomic DNA was distributed evenly across all wells of several immunoSEQ 96-well plates, and each plate served as one replicate. For sorted subsets, each replicate PCR was loaded with roughly 0.2 ug genomic DNA, equivalent to about 30,000 T cell genomes. Purified libraries were measured with a Qubit 3.0 fluorometer, size-checked on a Bioanalyzer 2100, and measured again with the KAPA Library Quantification kit. Every immunoSEQ 96-well plate was sequenced on a separate single-read 150-cycle Illumina NextSeq 550 flow cell. On the study's bioinformatics: Because only junctional sequences without quality scores were contained in the immunoSEQ output, filtering matching that applied to full-length reads could not be performed. Sequences were annotated with PyIR, a Python wrapper for IgBLAST v1.9, using IMGT germline references to assign V/J genes and CDR3. Reads with weak V/J assignments (E-value above 1e-6), missing CDR3, stop codons, out-of-frame junctions, or ambiguous translated residues were removed. V3J clonotypes were defined by identical inferred V gene, J gene, and CDR3 amino acid sequence. Percentage overlap between repertoires was calculated by dividing the number of shared unique clonotypes by the size of the smaller repertoire. Richness of each repertoire was evaluated using RTK rarefaction, the Chao1 estimator, and Recon v2.1 estimates of unobserved clonotypes. Generation probabilities were computed with OLGA for all TCRbeta clonotypes obtained by the gDNA method from several donors. TCRdb's version of the immuneACCESS table is confined to in-frame rearrangements and falls short of the full clone set. An unresolved V gene accounts for under half of the shortfall where checked; the remainder is of unknown origin. From that table come the V and J calls and clone size; the DNA was used to work out D and trimming. Present in this sample are about 530,000 clones, 90% to 96% of which were seen just once. The ten largest clones capture 0.06% of the sample.

General conclusions and limits of the study: Sampling was limited to blood, and TCR repertoires in tissue likely differ from TCR repertoires in blood. Because the study included only a small number of donors, the genetic and exposure-history diversity represented was limited. Sharing across several donors was observed for about 5% of naive CD4, around 3.5% of naive CD8, 2% to 2.5% of memory CD4, and approximately 0.41% of memory CD8 clonotypes. Naive subsets generally had larger estimated clonotype richness than memory subsets did. Compared with non-shared clonotypes, the clonotypes found in all four sorted-subset donors had higher generation probabilities. Pairwise subsampling indicated that sequencing depth was expected to affect the degree of clonotype sharing among donors. Even with the large sequencing depth, rarefaction of the sorted-subset datasets indicated that sequencing was incomplete.

The donors were healthy, HIV-negative adults with no recently reported acute infections or vaccinations. Every donor was a Caucasian adult living in Nashville, Tennessee, USA. CD4+ T cells were enriched through magnetic negative selection, after which naive cells were positively selected on CD45RA and the remaining negative fraction served as the memory subset. Blood was obtained by leukapheresis, after which PBMCs were separated by Ficoll-Histopaque density gradient centrifugation and cryopreserved in liquid nitrogen vapor phase. Analytical flow cytometry was used to check the purity and quantity of every magnetically sorted T cell population. Genomic DNA was isolated from every sorted fraction and measured by UV absorbance on a Nanodrop 2000c. As regards this clone: The antigen it recognizes is unknown. The input lacks base qualities; no much larger clone sits a single base away.

The CDR1 and CDR2 encoded by the germline V gene (reference sequence) are LNHDA and SQIVND. V is pared back by 0 bases and J by 10 bases, with 15 bases lying between the germline termini. The CDR3 numbers 14 residues from cysteine through phenylalanine. Only the CDR3 region is kept as DNA, spanning 42 bases read in frame from base 1. The TCR originated in a woman aged 30 to 39 in good health. This chain joins TRBV19 to TRBJ1-1, with no D gene named confidently. The sequenced sample was naive CD4+ T cells sorted from blood. This specimen's cell subset or site label, per the study, means: CD45RA+ positively selected. The DNA is as follows: TGTGCCAGTAGTATAGAAACGACGAGCTTGGGAGCTTTCTTT. Its protein is CASSIETTSLGAFF.